Each of the 2 T cell receptor beta chains below was sequenced from the same sample in a study of T cell changes during pregnancy in multiple sclerosis. Sequencing used immunoSEQ multiplex PCR; TCRdb keeps in-frame clones, though not all of them. The profile shows approximately 33,000 clones, under 95% of them singletons. The specimen was CD4+ T cells from peripheral blood mononuclear cells, collected after pregnancy. Receptors were obtained from a female donor with multiple sclerosis, enrolled in a pregnancy study.

V and J are TRBV6-4 and TRBJ2-3; possibly TRBD2 for D (5 bases). This CDR3 contains 13 residues. V lost 4 bases and J lost 8, with 13 bases in between. The germline V gene encodes CDR1 MRHNA and CDR2 SNTAGT. Here the CDR3 reads CASSALLGGTQYF. CDR3 DNA: TGTGCCAGCAGTGCGCTACTAGGTGGTACGCAGTATTTT.

This clone occurred a few times. The chain recombines TRBV18 with TRBJ1-3, with 7 bases fitting TRBD1. Trimming cost V 6 bases and J 3 bases; bases outside gene matches: 8. This CDR3 region has 15 residues. The germline CDR1 and CDR2 sequences are KGHSH and LQKENI. The CDR3 loop reads CASSTGTDHGNTIYF. CDR3 nucleotide sequence: TGTGCCAGCTCGACAGGGACGGATCATGGAAACACCATATATTTT.